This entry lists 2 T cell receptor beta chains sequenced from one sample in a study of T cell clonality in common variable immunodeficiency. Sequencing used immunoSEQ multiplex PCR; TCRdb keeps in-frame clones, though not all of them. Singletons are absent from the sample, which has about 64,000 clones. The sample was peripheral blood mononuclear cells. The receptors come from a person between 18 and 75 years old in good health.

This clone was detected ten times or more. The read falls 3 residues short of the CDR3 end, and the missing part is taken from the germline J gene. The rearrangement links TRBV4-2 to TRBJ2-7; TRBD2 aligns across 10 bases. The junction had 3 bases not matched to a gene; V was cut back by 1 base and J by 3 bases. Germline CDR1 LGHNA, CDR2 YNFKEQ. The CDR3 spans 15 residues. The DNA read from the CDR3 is TGTGCCAGCAGCCAAGGAGAGCGGGGGGGCTACGAG. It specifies CASSQGERGGYE. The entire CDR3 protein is CASSQGERGGYEQYF.

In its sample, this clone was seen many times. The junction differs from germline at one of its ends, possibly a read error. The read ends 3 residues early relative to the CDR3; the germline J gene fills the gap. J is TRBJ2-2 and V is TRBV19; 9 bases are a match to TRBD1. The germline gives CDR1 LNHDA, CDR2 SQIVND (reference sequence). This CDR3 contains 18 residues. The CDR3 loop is CASIHTITGTGNPGELFF. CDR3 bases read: TGTGCCAGTATTCACACAATTACCGGGACAGGGAACCCCGGGGAG. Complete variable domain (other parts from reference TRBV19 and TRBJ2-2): DGGITQSPKYLFRKEGQNVTLSCEQNLNHDAMYWYRQDPGQGLRLIYYSQIVNDFQKGDIAEGYSVSREKKESFPLTVTSAQKNPTAFYLCASIHTITGTGNPGELFFGEGSRLTVL.